This T cell receptor (beta chain) was retrieved from a study of T cell responses to AZD1222 COVID-19 vaccine. Study conclusions and caveats: Nearly half of spike-specific TCRs reportedly go after variant regions that carry no mutations.

Germline-derived CDR1 and CDR2 are SGHTA and FQGNSA. The CDR3 has 15 residues. Trimming pared 6 bases from V and 0 bases from J, leaving 12 bases between. With respect to this clone: Its antigen is still unknown.

The assay was immunoSEQ multiplex PCR, and TCRdb's table has in-frame clones only and misses some. The repertoire includes about 120,000 clones, around 88% of them detected once, and 4.5% to 5% sits in the top ten. This receptor was taken from an adult in good health. The sample in question was peripheral blood, obtained on day 0 of AZD1222 vaccination. V and J are TRBV7-2 and TRBJ1-5; TRBD1 is a possible D gene (5 bases). CDR3 DNA: TGTGCCAGCAGATCGACAGCGGGTAGCAATCAGCCCCAGCATTTT. Protein sequence: CASRSTAGSNQPQHF. The full variable domain, completed using reference TRBV7-2 and TRBJ1-5, is GAGVSQSPSNKVTEKGKDVELRCDPISGHTALYWYRQSLGQGLEFLIYFQGNSAPDKSGLPSDRFSAERTGGSVSTLTIQRTQQEDSAVYLCASRSTAGSNQPQHFGDGTRLSIL.